This T cell receptor beta chain was recovered during a study of cytomegalovirus exposure and HLA in healthy donors. Study-wide findings and caveats: The later analysis indicated that the majority of CMV-associated TCR beta chains appeared HLA-restricted.

A word on this clone: Its antigen is as yet unknown.

Germline values: CDR1 SGHTS, CDR2 YDEGEE. The CDR3 covers 13 residues. Trimming cost V 5 bases and J 7 bases; bases outside gene matches: 2. This PCR relied on a set of 60 Vbeta primers and 13 Jbeta primers. The repertoire was sequenced with immunoSEQ multiplex PCR; TCRdb's copy has only in-frame clones and lacks some. This sample yields under 200,000 clones, of which about three quarters are seen a single time; over 12% belongs to the top ten. The chain is built from TRBV5-8 and TRBJ1-6; TRBD1 matches 8 bases. Material: PBMCs. This TCR came from a middle-aged man in good health and CMV-seropositive. This CDR3 reads CASSRTGNSPLHF. The CDR3 region has the DNA TGTGCCAGCAGTCGGACAGGGAATTCACCCCTCCACTTT.